This T cell receptor (beta chain) came from a study of blood T cell repertoires in COVID-19. Study in general: Collection of acute and convalescent COVID-19 samples took place in the United States, Italy and Spain. Sample material is recorded as cDNA or gDNA derived from T cells, B-cell-depleted T cells, or PBMCs.

Authors' methods: Amplification of reference gene primers provided the estimated nucleated cell counts. TCRdb keeps only in-frame clones here, not all; method: immunoSEQ multiplex PCR. That table gives V, J and clone size, and the DNA gave D and trimming. The sample lists a few hundred thousand clones, approximately 78% seen once, with approximately 5% in the top ten. Seattle researchers signed up patients amid active infection and tracked them longitudinally. Sequencing was performed on peripheral blood. The sequence was obtained from a woman in her seventies with COVID-19, enrolled during active disease.

CDR3 loop: CASSKSARSSYEQYF. The DNA of the CDR3 is TGTGCCAGCAGCAAGTCCGCGAGGAGCTCCTACGAGCAGTACTTC. The V call is TRBV21-1, the J call TRBJ2-7; the table assigns TRBD2, which was not confirmed against the DNA. TRBV21-1 is shown as a pseudogene. CDR3 length: 15 amino acids.